This T cell receptor beta chain was profiled in a study of T cells in Graves' hyperthyroidism and ophthalmopathy. Study overall: Peripheral blood sampling occurred at initial diagnosis, before any treatment.

This clonotype was seen at least ten times. The V and J ends lost 5 bases and 4 bases respectively, with 17 bases between them. The germline V gene encodes CDR1 DFQATT and CDR2 SNEGSKA (reference sequence). This CDR3 contains 14 residues. RNA transcripts served as the template for amplifying TCR beta CDR3 regions. TCR CDR3 underwent first-round RT-PCR with the HTBI primer set. One entry per CDR3 protein results from TCRdb running MiXCR on the multiplex PCR reads. The sample records a few hundred thousand distinct CDR3 sequences, about 16% being singletons. The source is a woman in her thirties with Graves' hyperthyroidism. The sample taken for sequencing was blood. The chain uses TRBV20-1 and TRBJ2-5; D uncertain. Written as DNA, the CDR3 is TGCAGTGCTTCCCCGGCCCGGCTCGGAGAGACCCAGTACTTC. Its protein is CSASPARLGETQYF.